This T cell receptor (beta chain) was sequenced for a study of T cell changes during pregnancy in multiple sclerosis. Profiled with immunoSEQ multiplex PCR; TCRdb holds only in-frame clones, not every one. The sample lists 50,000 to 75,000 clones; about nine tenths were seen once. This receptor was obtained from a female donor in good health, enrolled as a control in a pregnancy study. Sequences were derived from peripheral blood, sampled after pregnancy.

Written as DNA, the CDR3 is TGCGCCAGCAGCCAAGATGCGACACCGAGGGACATTCAGTACTTC. It is translated as CASSQDATPRDIQYF. The rearrangement uses TRBV4-3 and TRBJ2-4; possibly TRBD2 for D (5 bases). Germline CDR1 and CDR2: LGHNA and YSLEER. The V and J ends lost 0 bases and 8 bases respectively, with 14 bases between them. This CDR3 has 15 residues.